This TCR beta chain appears in the sequencing data of a study of T-cell reconstitution after alpha-beta-depleted transplantation in children. In this sample, this clonotype turned up a few times. Trimming cost V 5 bases and J 7 bases; bases outside gene matches: 2. There are 12 residues in the CDR3. During its preparation, the TCRbeta library received unique molecular identifiers. TCRdb re-called the PCR reads through MiXCR, storing one row per CDR3 protein. The sample records fewer than 250,000 distinct CDR3 sequences, approximately 15% being singletons. The sample in question was PBMCs, mostly from graft donor cells, obtained 360 days after TCRalphabeta/CD19-depleted stem cell transplant. The source is a male patient between 2 and 9 years old who had a stem cell transplant for acute lymphoblastic leukemia, so the T cells may come from the graft donor. The chain uses TRBV12-3 or TRBV12-4 and TRBJ2-1; the match to TRBD1 covers 7 bases. The CDR3 loop reads CASSTTGNEQFF. The CDR3 nucleotides read TGTGCCAGCAGTACGACAGGGAATGAGCAGTTCTTC.